The next 9 T cell receptor beta chains were all read from a single sample in a study of shared clonotypes between healthy human individuals (dated by TCRdb to the early 2020s). Libraries were prepared through the immunoSEQ multiplex PCR assay. Imported from immuneACCESS, the table was reduced by TCRdb to in-frame sequences with V and J called. These copies leave out some clones; in studies compared against another copy, an unresolved V gene accounts for under half, and the cause of the remainder is not known. This sample gives about 1.1 million clones in total; approximately 80% of them show up just once. Of the sample, roughly 0.83% falls within the top ten clones. What was sequenced was memory CD4+ T cells from PBMCs. The cell subset or site label, as the study defines it: CD45RA-negative fraction. The receptor source for this set is a man between 18 and 29 years old in good health. Some clones in this sample may be carry-over from other donors' samples.

This clone showed up just once. The chain carries TRBV19 and TRBJ2-1; D uncertain. V was clipped by 4 bases and J by 4 bases, with 14 bases between them. The germline CDR1 and CDR2 sequences are LNHDA and SQIVND (reference sequence). This CDR3 has 15 residues. The CDR3 DNA reads as TGTGCCAGTAGTAACCCCCCCAGCGTGTACAATGAGCAGTTCTTC. Translated: CASSNPPSVYNEQFF. Combining the CDR3 with reference TRBV19 and TRBJ2-1 gives the whole variable domain DGGITQSPKYLFRKEGQNVTLSCEQNLNHDAMYWYRQDPGQGLRLIYYSQIVNDFQKGDIAEGYSVSREKKESFPLTVTSAQKNPTAFYLCASSNPPSVYNEQFFGPGTRLTVL.

The genes are TRBV5-4 and TRBJ1-4; 7 nucleotides match TRBD1. CDR3 size: 15 residues. Trimming removed 4 bases from V and 4 bases from J; junction bases left unmatched: 7. CDR1 is SGHNT, CDR2 YYREEE, per germline (reference sequence). The CDR3: CASSDGTVLNEKLFF. Written as DNA, the CDR3 is TGTGCCAGCAGCGACGGGACAGTTCTTAATGAAAAACTGTTTTTT.

The DNA for the CDR3 is TGTGCCAGCAGCTTAGAGTCAGGCCCTGGAAACACCATATATTTT. Translation gives CASSLESGPGNTIYF. The gene calls are TRBV5-7 and TRBJ1-3; D not resolved. TRBV5-7 is sorted into the ORF group, with uncertain function. V was cut by 2 bases and J by 2 bases, with 11 bases left in between. The CDR3 loop spans 15 amino acids.

The rearrangement links TRBV5-1 to TRBJ1-5; 7 nucleotides align to TRBD1. The CDR3 runs 16 residues. The germline gives CDR1 SGHRS, CDR2 YFSETQ. The ends lost 0 bases at V and 7 bases at J; junction bases unmatched: 10. The CDR3 nucleotides are TGCGCCAGCAGCTTGGGGCCGACAGGGTTGGGACAGCCCCAGCATTTT. It is translated as CASSLGPTGLGQPQHF.

This clone has only a few counts. This sample also contains other DNA sequences that code for the same CDR3. This chain links TRBV5-1 with TRBJ1-2; D may be TRBD1 (5 bases). V lost 0 bases, J lost 4 bases, and 7 bases lay in between. The length of the CDR3 is 13 residues. Germline values: CDR1 SGHRS, CDR2 YFSETQ. This CDR3 is CASSLGQLYGYTF. The CDR3 DNA sequence: TGCGCCAGCAGCTTGGGACAGCTCTATGGCTACACCTTC.

Only a few counts were recorded for this clone. The chain employs TRBV28 and TRBJ2-6, with TRBD2 as a possible D gene (5 bases). The germline V gene has CDR1 MDHEN and CDR2 SYDVKM. The CDR3 consists of 18 residues. The ends were cut back, 4 bases at V and 0 bases at J, with 16 bases in the middle. The CDR3 spells CASSSWTADYSGANVLTF. CDR3 sequence (DNA): TGTGCCAGCAGTTCGTGGACTGCAGACTACTCTGGGGCCAACGTCCTGACTTTC.

This sequence joins TRBV10-3 and TRBJ2-7; D unclear. Trimming left V 2 bases short and J 2 bases short, with 13 bases between. CDR3 length equals 15 residues. Germline CDR1 reads ENHRY; CDR2 reads SYGVKD. The CDR3 DNA reads as TGTGCCATCAGTGAGGGGTGGGCCACCCCCTACGAGCAGTACTTC. Protein: CAISEGWATPYEQYF.

This clone was detected many times. The chain has TRBV5-1 and TRBJ2-5; D is possibly TRBD1 (6 bases). Germline CDR1 SGHRS, CDR2 YFSETQ. CDR3 length equals 15 residues. The germline V and J ends were trimmed by 0 bases and 2 bases, with 11 bases remaining between them. The CDR3: CASSLAPQGQETQYF. Written as DNA, the CDR3 is TGCGCCAGCAGCTTGGCTCCACAGGGTCAAGAGACCCAGTACTTC.

This clone was picked up a small number of times. The chain links TRBV9 to TRBJ2-1, with D uncertain. Germline V gene data show CDR1 as SGDLS and CDR2 as YYNGEE. CDR3 length: 14 amino acids. Trimming left V 7 bases short and J 4 bases short, with 15 bases between. The CDR3 here is CASDNPGLYNEQFF. CDR3 coding DNA: TGTGCCAGCGACAACCCAGGCTTGTACAATGAGCAGTTCTTC.